This T cell receptor beta chain derives from a study of a mutant IDH1 vaccine in newly diagnosed glioma. Study as a whole: The study gave patients eight vaccinations in weeks 1, 3, 5, 7, 11, 15, 19, 23. A roughly 62% male, 37.5% female split and a mean age of 40.4 years characterized treated patients. Patients arrived already treated with radiotherapy, temozolomide, or both, most having had both.

This clone was observed a single time. Its antigen is still unknown. Whole-study results and caveats: No link was apparently found between pseudoprogression and changes in top peripheral T cell clonotypes.

Germline-derived CDR1 and CDR2 are SGHTA and FQGNSA. Between the trimmed V and J ends, which lost 6 bases and 5 bases, there was a span of 7 bases. The CDR3 covers 11 residues. Sample time point: week 23, last vaccination. The study gave 300 ug of mutant IDH1 20-mer peptide per vaccine dose, with topical imiquimod. Clones were read by immunoSEQ multiplex PCR, and TCRdb kept only the in-frame ones, dropping some. The data show about 38,000 clones, about four fifths seen once. The V and J genes are TRBV7-2 and TRBJ1-1, with D uncertain. The source of this sequence is a middle-aged man with glioma. The starting material was PBMCs, obtained from a glioma patient whose treatment included an IDH1 peptide vaccine. The DNA of the CDR3 is TGTGCCAGCAGTCCACTAACTGAAGCTTTCTTT. Protein sequence: CASSPLTEAFF.